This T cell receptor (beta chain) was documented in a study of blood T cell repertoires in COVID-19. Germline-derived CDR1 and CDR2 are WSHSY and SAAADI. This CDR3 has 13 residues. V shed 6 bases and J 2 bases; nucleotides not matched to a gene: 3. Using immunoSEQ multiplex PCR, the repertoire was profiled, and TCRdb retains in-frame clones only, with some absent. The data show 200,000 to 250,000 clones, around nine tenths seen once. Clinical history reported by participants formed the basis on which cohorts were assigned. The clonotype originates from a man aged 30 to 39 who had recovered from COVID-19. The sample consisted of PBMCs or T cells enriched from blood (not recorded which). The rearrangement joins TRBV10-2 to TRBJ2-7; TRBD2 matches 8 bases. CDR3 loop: CASRTSATYEQYF. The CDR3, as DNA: TGCGCCAGCAGGACTAGCGCCACCTACGAGCAGTACTTC.